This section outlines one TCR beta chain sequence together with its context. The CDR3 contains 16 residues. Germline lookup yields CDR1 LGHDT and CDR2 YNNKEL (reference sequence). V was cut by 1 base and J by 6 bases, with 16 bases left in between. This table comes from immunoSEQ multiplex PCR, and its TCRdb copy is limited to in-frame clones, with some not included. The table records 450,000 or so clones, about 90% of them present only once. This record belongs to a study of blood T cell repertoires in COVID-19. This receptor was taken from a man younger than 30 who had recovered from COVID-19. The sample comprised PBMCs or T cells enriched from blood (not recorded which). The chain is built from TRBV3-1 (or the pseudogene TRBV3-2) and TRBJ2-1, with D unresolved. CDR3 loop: CASSQGGTTFGNEQFF. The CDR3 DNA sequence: TGTGCCAGCAGCCAAGGAGGAACTACCTTTGGCAATGAGCAGTTCTTC.